These T cell receptor beta chains were read from a single sample in a study of T cells in Graves' hyperthyroidism and ophthalmopathy. TCRdb re-derived calls from the multiplex PCR reads in MiXCR, one entry per CDR3 protein. Seen here are about half a million distinct CDR3 sequences, 20% observed once, and the top ten hold about 26%. The sequenced sample was blood. The receptor source for this set is a young man with Graves' hyperthyroidism. Each CDR3 is given with its conserved first and last residue. The D gene is left open where the match is weak. Clone size is shown for a subset of rows, as once, few, many or a class of expanded clone.

V	D	J	size	DNA	CDR3
TRBV10-3	NA	TRBJ1-1	many	TGTGCCATCAGTGGTGACCTCCCCCCAAAAGCTTTCTTT	CAISGDLPPKAFF
TRBV12-3/TRBV12-4	NA	TRBJ1-5	many	TGTGCCAGCAGTTATCGTTCGGGTCTCAATCAGCCCCAGCATTTT	CASSYRSGLNQPQHF
TRBV27	NA	TRBJ2-7	many	TGTGCCAGCAGACTATCTCCCCCCTACGAGCAGTACTTC	CASRLSPPYEQYF
TRBV15	NA	TRBJ1-1	many	TGTGCCACCAGCAGGGCCCGAGCGAGGGTGAACACTGAAGCTTTCTTT	CATSRARARVNTEAFF
TRBV12-3/TRBV12-4	NA	TRBJ2-7	NA	TGTGCCAGCAGTTTAAAGGTGTACGAGCAGTACTTC	CASSLKVYEQYF
TRBV4-2	NA	TRBJ2-2	many	TGTGCCAGCAGCCAATCTAGGACCGGGGAGCTGTTTTTT	CASSQSRTGELFF
TRBV6-5	NA	TRBJ1-5	many	TGTGCCAGCAGAATTGGACAACATCAGCCCCAGCATTTT	CASRIGQHQPQHF
TRBV10-3	NA	TRBJ1-1	many	TGTGCCATCAGTGAGATTCCGACAGGATCTGAAATGACTGAAGCTTTCTTT	CAISEIPTGSEMTEAFF
TRBV3-1	NA	TRBJ1-1	NA	TGTGCCAGCAGCCAAGATCCACCCTTCACTGAAGCTTTCTTT	CASSQDPPFTEAFF
TRBV11-3	NA	TRBJ1-2	many	TGTGCCAGCAGCCGGGACGGAAACTATGGCTACACCTTC	CASSRDGNYGYTF
TRBV15	NA	TRBJ1-5	many	TGTGCCACCAGCAGAGGAAATGAGGGATACAATCAGCCCCAGCATTTT	CATSRGNEGYNQPQHF
TRBV18	NA	TRBJ1-3	few	TGTGCCAGCTCACCAGTTGGGACGCTCGGAAACACCATATATTTT	CASSPVGTLGNTIYF
TRBV7-7	TRBD1	TRBJ1-1	many	TGTGCTAGCAGCGACTCGACAGGGGATCGCTCTATGGGAGCTTTCTTT	CASSDSTGDRSMGAFF
TRBV18	NA	TRBJ2-7	few	TGTGCCAGCTCACCCCATACAGGGAACTACAAGCAGTACTTC	CASSPHTGNYKQYF
TRBV30	NA	TRBJ2-7	NA	TGTGCCTGGGGTAATGGCGGGTCCAGATACTTC	CAWGNGGSRYF
TRBV27	NA	TRBJ1-1	NA	TGTGCCAGCAGTTTATCGAGCGGAACCGGGACTGAAGCTTTCTTT	CASSLSSGTGTEAFF
TRBV11-2	TRBD1	TRBJ2-7	many	TGTGCCAGCAGCGAGAGGGACAGGGCTGGGGACGAGCAGTACTTC	CASSERDRAGDEQYF
TRBV20-1	NA	TRBJ1-1	many	TGCAGTGCGCCCCAGGTCACGGCTGAAGCTTTCTTT	CSAPQVTAEAFF
TRBV6-1	NA	TRBJ2-7	many	TGTGCCAGCAATCGGGACGGTACCTACGAGCAGTACTTC	CASNRDGTYEQYF
TRBV6-5	TRBD2	TRBJ2-5	many	TGTGCCAGCAGTATGACTAGCGGGGGACTAGGGGGAGAGACCCAGTACTTC	CASSMTSGGLGGETQYF
TRBV11-1	NA	TRBJ2-2	NA	TGTGCCAGCAGCCCCGTCCAGCAGCGCTGGGATCACACCGGGGAGCTGTTTTTT	CASSPVQQRWDHTGELFF
TRBV6-1	TRBD1	TRBJ2-7	many	TGTGCCAGCAGTGAAGAGGGGGCGTTCTACGAGCAGTACTTC	CASSEEGAFYEQYF